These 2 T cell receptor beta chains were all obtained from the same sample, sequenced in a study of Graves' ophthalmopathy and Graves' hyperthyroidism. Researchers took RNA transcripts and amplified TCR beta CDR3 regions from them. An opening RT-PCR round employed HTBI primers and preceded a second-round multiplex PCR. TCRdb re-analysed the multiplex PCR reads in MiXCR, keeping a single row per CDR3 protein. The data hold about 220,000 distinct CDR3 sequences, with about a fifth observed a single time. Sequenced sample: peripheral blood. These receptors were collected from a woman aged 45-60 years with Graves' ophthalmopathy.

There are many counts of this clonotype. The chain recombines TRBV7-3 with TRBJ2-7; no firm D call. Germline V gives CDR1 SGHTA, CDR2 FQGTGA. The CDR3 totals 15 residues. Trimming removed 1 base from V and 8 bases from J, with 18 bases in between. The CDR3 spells CASSLNDGTAGQQYF. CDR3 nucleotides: TGTGCCAGCAGCTTAAATGACGGTACGGCTGGGCAGCAGTACTTC.

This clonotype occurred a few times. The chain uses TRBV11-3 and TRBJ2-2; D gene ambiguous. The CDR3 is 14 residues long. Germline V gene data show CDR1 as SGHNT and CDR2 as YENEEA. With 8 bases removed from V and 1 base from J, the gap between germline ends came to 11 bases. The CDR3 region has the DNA TGTGCCAGCGCCGGTGGGCAGAACACCGGGGAGCTGTTTTTT. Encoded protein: CASAGGQNTGELFF.